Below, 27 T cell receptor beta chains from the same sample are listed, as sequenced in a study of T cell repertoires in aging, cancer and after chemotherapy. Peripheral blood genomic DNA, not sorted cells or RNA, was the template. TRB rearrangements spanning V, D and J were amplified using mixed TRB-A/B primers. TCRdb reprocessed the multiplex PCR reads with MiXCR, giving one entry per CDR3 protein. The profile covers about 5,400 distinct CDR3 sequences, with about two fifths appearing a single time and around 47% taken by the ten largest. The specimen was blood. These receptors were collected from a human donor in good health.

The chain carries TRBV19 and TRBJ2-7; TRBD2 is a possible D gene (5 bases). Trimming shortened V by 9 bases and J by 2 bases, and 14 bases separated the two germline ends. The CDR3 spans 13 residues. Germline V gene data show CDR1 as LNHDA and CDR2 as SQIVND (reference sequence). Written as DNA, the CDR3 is TGTGCCAGCAGTCCCCGGGGTACCTACGAGCAGTACTTC. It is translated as CASSPRGTYEQYF.

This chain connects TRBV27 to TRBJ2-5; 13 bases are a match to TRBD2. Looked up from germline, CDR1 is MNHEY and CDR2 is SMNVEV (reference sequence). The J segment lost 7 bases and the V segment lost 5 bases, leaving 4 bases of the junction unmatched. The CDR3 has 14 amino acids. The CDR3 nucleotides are TGTGCCAGCAGTCCCGGGACTAGCGGGATGACCCAGTACTTC. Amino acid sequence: CASSPGTSGMTQYF.

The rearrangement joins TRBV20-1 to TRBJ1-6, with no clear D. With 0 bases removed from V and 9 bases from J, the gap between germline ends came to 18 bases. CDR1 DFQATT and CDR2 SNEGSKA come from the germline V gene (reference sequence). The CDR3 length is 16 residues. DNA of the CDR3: TGCAGTGCTAGAGATCACGAATACCGGGGAAGTTCACCCCTCCACTTT. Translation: CSARDHEYRGSSPLHF.

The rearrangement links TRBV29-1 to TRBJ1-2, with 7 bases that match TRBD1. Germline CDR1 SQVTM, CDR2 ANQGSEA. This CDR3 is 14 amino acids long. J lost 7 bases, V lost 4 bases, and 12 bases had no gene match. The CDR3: CSVGERTGLGGYTF. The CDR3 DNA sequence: TGCAGCGTTGGGGAAAGGACAGGACTCGGTGGCTACACCTTC.

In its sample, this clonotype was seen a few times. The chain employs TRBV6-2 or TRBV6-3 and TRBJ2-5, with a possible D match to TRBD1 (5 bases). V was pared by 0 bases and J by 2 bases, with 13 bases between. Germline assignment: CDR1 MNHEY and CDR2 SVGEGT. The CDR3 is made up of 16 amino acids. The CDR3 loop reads CASSYSISQGQETQYF. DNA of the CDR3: TGTGCCAGCAGTTACTCGATCAGCCAGGGTCAAGAGACCCAGTACTTC.

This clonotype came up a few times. This CDR3 reads CASRGTSNQPQHF. In DNA, the CDR3 is TGTGCCAGCAGGGGGACTAGCAATCAGCCCCAGCATTTT. The V call is TRBV12-3 or TRBV12-4, the J call TRBJ1-5; D may be TRBD1 (5 bases). CDR3 length: 13 amino acids. The V end was cut by 6 bases, the J end by 0 bases, with 6 bases between.

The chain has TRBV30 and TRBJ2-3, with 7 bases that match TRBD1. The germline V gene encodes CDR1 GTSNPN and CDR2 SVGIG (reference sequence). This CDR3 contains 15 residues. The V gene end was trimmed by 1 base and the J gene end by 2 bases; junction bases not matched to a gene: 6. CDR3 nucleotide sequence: TGTGCCTGGAGTGGGGGGACAGCAAACACAGATACGCAGTATTTT. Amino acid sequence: CAWSGGTANTDTQYF. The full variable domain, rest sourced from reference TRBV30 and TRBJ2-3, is SQTIHQWPATLVQPVGSPLSLECTVEGTSNPNLYWYRQAAGRGLQLLFYSVGIGQISSEVPQNLSASRPQDRQFILSSKKLLLSDSGFYLCAWSGGTANTDTQYFGPGTRLTVL.

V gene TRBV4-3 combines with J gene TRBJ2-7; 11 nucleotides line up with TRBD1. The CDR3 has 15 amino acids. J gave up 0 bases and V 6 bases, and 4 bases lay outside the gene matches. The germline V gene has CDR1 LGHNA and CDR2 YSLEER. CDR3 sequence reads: CASSHGQGASYEQYF. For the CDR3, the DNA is TGCGCCAGCAGTCACGGACAGGGGGCCTCCTACGAGCAGTACTTC.

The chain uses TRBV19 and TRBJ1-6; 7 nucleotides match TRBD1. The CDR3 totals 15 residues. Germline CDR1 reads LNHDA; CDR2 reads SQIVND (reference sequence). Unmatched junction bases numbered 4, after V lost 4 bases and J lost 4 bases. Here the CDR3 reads CASSTGGFYNSPLHF. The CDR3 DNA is TGTGCCAGTAGTACAGGGGGTTTTTATAATTCACCCCTCCACTTT. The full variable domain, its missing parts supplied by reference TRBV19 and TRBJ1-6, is DGGITQSPKYLFRKEGQNVTLSCEQNLNHDAMYWYRQDPGQGLRLIYYSQIVNDFQKGDIAEGYSVSREKKESFPLTVTSAQKNPTAFYLCASSTGGFYNSPLHFGNGTRLTVT.

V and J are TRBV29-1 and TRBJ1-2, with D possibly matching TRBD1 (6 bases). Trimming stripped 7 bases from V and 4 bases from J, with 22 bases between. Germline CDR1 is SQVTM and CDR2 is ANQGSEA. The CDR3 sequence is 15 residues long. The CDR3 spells CSAPIGDTVAYGYTF. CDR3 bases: TGCAGCGCCCCCATCGGGGACACGGTAGCCTATGGCTACACCTTC.

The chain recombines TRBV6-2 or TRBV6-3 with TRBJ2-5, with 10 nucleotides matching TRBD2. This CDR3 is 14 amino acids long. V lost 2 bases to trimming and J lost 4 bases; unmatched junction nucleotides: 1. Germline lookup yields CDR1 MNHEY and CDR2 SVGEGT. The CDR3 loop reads CASSYLAGVETQYF. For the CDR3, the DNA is TGTGCCAGCAGTTACCTAGCGGGGGTAGAGACCCAGTACTTC.

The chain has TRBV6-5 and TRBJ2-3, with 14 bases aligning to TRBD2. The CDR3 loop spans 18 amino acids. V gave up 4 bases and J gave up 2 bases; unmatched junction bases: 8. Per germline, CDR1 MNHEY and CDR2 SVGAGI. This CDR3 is CASSSGRLAGGDTDTQYF. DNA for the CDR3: TGTGCCAGCAGTTCCGGAAGACTAGCGGGGGGGGACACAGATACGCAGTATTTT.

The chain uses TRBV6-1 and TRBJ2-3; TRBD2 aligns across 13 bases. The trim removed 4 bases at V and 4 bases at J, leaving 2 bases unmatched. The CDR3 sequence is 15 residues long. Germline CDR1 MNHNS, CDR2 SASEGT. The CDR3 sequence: CASSGLAGGPDTQYF. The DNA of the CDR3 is TGTGCCAGCAGTGGACTAGCGGGGGGCCCAGATACGCAGTATTTT.

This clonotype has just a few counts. The CDR3 is CASGDSGVDSPLHF. DNA for the CDR3: TGTGCCAGCGGGGATTCAGGGGTCGATTCACCCCTCCACTTT. The J gene is TRBJ1-6, the V gene TRBV6-5, with D possibly being TRBD1 (6 bases). CDR3 length: 14 amino acids. Per germline, CDR1 MNHEY and CDR2 SVGAGI. With 8 bases removed from V and 8 bases from J, the gap between germline ends came to 16 bases.

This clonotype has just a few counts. Here the CDR3 reads CASSQTYSPLHF. In nucleotides, the CDR3 is TGTGCCAGCAGTCAAACCTATTCACCCCTCCACTTT. This chain connects TRBV6-5 to TRBJ1-6, with unresolved D. With 5 bases removed from V and 8 bases from J, the gap between germline ends came to 7 bases. CDR1 and CDR2 from the germline V gene are MNHEY and SVGAGI. The CDR3 spans 12 residues.

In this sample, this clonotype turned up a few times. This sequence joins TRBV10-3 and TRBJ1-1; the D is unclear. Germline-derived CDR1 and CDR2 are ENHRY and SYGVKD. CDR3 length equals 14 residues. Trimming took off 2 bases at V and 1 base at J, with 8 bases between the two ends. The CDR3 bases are TGTGCCATCAGTGAGGGGAGACAGAACACTGAAGCTTTCTTT. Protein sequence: CAISEGRQNTEAFF.

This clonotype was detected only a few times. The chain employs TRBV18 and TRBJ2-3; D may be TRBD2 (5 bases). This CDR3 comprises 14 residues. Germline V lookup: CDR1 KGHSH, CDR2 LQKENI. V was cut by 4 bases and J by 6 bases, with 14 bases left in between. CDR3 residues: CASSQSDSPDTQYF. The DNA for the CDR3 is TGTGCCAGCTCACAATCGGACTCGCCCGATACGCAGTATTTT.

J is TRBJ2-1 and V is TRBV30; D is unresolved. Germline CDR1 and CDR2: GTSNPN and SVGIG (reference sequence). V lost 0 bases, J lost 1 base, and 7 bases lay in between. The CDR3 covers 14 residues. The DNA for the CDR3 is TGTGCCTGGAGTGTAACCAGTTCCTACAATGAGCAGTTCTTC. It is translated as CAWSVTSSYNEQFF.

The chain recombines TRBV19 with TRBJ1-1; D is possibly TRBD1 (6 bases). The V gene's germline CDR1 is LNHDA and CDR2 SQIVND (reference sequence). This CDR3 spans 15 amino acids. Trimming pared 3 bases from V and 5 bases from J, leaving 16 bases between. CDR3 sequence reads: CASSMNRQVRTEAFF. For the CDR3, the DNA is TGTGCCAGTAGTATGAACAGACAGGTTCGGACTGAAGCTTTCTTT.

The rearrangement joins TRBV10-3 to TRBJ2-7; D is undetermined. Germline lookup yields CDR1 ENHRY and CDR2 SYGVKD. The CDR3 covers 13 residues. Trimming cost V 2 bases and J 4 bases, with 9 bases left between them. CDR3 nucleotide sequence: TGTGCCATCAGTGAGAATGGAGTTTACGAGCAGTACTTC. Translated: CAISENGVYEQYF.

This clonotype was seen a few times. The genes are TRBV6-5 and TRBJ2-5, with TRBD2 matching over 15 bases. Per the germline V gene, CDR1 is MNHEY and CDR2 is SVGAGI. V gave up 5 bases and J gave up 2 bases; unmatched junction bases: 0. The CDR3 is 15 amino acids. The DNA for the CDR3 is TGTGCCAGCAGTGGACTAGCGGGGGGGCAAGAGACCCAGTACTTC. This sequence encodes CASSGLAGGQETQYF.

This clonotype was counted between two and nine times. The CDR3 spells CASSRTGAETQYF. The CDR3 bases are TGTGCCAGCAGCCGCACAGGGGCAGAGACCCAGTACTTC. J is TRBJ2-5 and V is TRBV5-4; 7 bases line up with TRBD1. Germline lookup yields CDR1 SGHNT and CDR2 YYREEE (reference sequence). J was trimmed by 4 bases and V by 4 bases; bases with no gene match: 4. The CDR3 has 13 amino acids.

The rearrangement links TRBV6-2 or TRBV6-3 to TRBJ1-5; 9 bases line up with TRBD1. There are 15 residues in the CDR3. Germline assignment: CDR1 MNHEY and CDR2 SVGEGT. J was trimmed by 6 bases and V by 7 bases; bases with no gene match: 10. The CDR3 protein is CASTLGQGRSQPQHF. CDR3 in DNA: TGTGCCAGCACCCTCGGACAGGGGAGGTCTCAGCCCCAGCATTTT.

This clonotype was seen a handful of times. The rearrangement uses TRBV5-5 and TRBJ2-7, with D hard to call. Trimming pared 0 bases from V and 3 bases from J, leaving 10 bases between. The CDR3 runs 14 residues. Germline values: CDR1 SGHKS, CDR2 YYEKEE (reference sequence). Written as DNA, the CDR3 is TGTGCCAGCAGCTTGGAAATGCCCTACTACGAGCAGTACTTC. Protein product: CASSLEMPYYEQYF. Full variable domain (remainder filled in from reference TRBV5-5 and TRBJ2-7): DAGVTQSPTHLIKTRGQQVTLRCSPISGHKSVSWYQQVLGQGPQFIFQYYEKEERGRGNFPDRFSARQFPNYSSELNVNALLLGDSALYLCASSLEMPYYEQYFGPGTRLTVT.

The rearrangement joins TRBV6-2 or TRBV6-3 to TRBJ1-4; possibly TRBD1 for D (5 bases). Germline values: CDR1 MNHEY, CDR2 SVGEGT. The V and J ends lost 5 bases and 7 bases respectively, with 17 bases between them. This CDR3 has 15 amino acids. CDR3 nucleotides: TGTGCCAGCAGTCCAACCGGCGGGGGTAGTGAAAAACTGTTTTTT. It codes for CASSPTGGGSEKLFF.

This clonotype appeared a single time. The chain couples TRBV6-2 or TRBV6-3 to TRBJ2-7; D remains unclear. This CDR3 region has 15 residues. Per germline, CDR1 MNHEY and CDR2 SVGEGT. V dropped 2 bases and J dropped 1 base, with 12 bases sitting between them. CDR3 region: CASSYTNRFSYEQYF. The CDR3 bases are TGTGCCAGCAGTTACACCAATAGATTTTCCTACGAGCAGTACTTC.

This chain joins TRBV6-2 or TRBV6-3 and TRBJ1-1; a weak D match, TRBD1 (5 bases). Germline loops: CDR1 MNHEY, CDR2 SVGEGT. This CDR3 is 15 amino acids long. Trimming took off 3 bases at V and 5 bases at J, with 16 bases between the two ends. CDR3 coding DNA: TGTGCCAGCAGTTATATTCGGGGGATAATGACTGAAGCTTTCTTT. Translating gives CASSYIRGIMTEAFF.